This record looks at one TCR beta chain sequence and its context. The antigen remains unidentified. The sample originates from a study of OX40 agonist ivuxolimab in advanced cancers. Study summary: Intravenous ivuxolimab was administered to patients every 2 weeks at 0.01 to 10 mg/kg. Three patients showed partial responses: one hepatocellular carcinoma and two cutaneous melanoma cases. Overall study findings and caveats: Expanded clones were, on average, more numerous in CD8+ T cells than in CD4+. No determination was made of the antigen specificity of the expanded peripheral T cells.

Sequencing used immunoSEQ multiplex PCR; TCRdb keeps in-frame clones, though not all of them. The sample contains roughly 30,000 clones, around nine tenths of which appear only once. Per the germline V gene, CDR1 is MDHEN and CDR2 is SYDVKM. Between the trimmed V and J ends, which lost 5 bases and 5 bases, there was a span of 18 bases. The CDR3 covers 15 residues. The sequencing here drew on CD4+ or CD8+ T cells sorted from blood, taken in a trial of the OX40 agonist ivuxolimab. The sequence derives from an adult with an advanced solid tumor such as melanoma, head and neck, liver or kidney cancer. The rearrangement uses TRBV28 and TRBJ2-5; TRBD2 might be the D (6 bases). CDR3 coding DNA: TGTGCCAGCAGTCCTACCCCCGGGGGTGGGGAGACCCAGTACTTC. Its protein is CASSPTPGGGETQYF. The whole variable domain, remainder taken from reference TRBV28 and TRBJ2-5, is DVKVTQSSRYLVKRTGEKVFLECVQDMDHENMFWYRQDPGLGLRLIYFSYDVKMKEKGDIPEGYSVSREKKERFSLILESASTNQTSMYLCASSPTPGGGETQYFGPGTRLLVL.